This T cell receptor (beta chain) is drawn from a study of blood T cell repertoires in COVID-19. Study context: Acute-phase and convalescent COVID-19 samples originated in the United States, Italy and Spain. T cells, B-cell-depleted T cells, or PBMCs supplied cDNA or gDNA.

In the source study's methods: Counts of nucleated cells, estimated from reference gene primer amplification, were obtained. Clones were sequenced by immunoSEQ multiplex PCR, and TCRdb holds only the in-frame ones, with some missing. The DNA gave D and trimming, while V, J and clone size come from that table. The sample contains more than 120,000 clones, around 86% of which appear only once. Germline assignment: CDR1 SEHNR and CDR2 FQNEAQ (reference sequence). The CDR3 runs 15 residues. V shed 3 bases, J shed 6 bases, and the junction held 8 bases outside the gene matches. The source material was peripheral blood. This sequence originates from a man over 45 who had recovered from COVID-19. The chain combines TRBV7-9 with TRBJ1-5; 7 nucleotides agree with TRBD1. CDR3 nucleotides: TGTGCCAGCAGCTTCGGAGACAGGGACAGTCAGCCCCAGCATTTT. This gives the protein CASSFGDRDSQPQHF.